Many counts were recorded for the clone carrying this T cell receptor (beta chain). The target antigen is unknown. Individual cDNA molecules received unique molecular identifiers in the library. One entry per CDR3 protein, called by TCRdb with MiXCR from the 5' RACE reads. The sample shows more than 140,000 distinct CDR3 sequences, roughly 4% of them seen only once. These data come from a study of human T cells and chemical hapten exposure. Whole-study context: Per-sample TCR yields varied mainly from small pooled library volume differences. Whole-study results and caveats: The number of TCRs above 1 in 1000 frequency did not change after DPC sensitization.

Germline CDR1 and CDR2: SGHRS and YFSETQ. V lost 1 base and J lost 7, with 27 bases in between. This CDR3 region has 19 residues. Researchers extracted total RNA from unfractionated whole blood. The chain recombines TRBV5-1 with TRBJ2-1; D perhaps matches TRBD2 (7 bases). This clonotype was obtained from a female donor in good health. The CDR3 spells CASSLPKMDGGRSWNEQFF. The CDR3 bases are TGCGCCAGCAGCTTGCCGAAAATGGACGGGGGGCGGTCTTGGAATGAGCAGTTCTTC.